What follows are 24 T cell receptor beta chains derived from one specimen sequenced in a study of identical twins. TCRdb redid the calling of the 5' RACE reads with MiXCR, one entry per CDR3 protein. In the table there are about 570,000 distinct CDR3 sequences, nearly 10% of which are singletons. These data also featured in a second study, about yellow fever vaccine responses in identical twins.

The specimen was PBMCs. The source of these receptors is a woman under 30 in good health.

This chain links TRBV12-3 or TRBV12-4 with TRBJ2-1, with D unclear. Trimming left V 8 bases short and J 6 bases short, with 20 bases between. The CDR3 is 15 residues long. The CDR3: CASRRGDKTFNEQFF. CDR3 DNA: TGTGCCAGCCGACGTGGGGATAAGACTTTCAATGAGCAGTTCTTC.

In this sample, this clonotype turned up a few times. At one end, the junction sequence differs from germline, possibly due to a read error. The chain has TRBV6-1 and TRBJ1-4, with 9 nucleotides matching TRBD1. Looked up from germline, CDR1 is MNHNS and CDR2 is SASEGT. This CDR3 has 15 amino acids. The CDR3 reads CASSQAHRGHEKLFF. The CDR3 nucleotides read TGTGCCAGCAGTCAAGCCCACAGGGGGCATGAAAAACTGTTTTTT.

This clonotype turned up a few times. The chain recombines TRBV6-2 or TRBV6-3 with TRBJ2-7, with D unclear. Trimming took off 6 bases at V and 3 bases at J, with 12 bases between the two ends. The CDR3 extends over 13 amino acids. CDR1 is MNHEY, CDR2 SVGEGT, per germline. CDR3 protein: CASSSRPFYEQYF. The CDR3 DNA is TGTGCCAGCAGCTCAAGGCCATTCTACGAGCAGTACTTC.

CDR3 sequence: CASSQPRAGAKNIQYF. The CDR3 coding sequence is TGTGCCAGCAGCCAGCCACGGGCCGGAGCCAAAAACATTCAGTACTTC. The chain carries TRBV3-1 and TRBJ2-4; no reliable D call. This CDR3 has 16 amino acids. V shed 3 bases and J shed 0 bases, with 12 bases lying between them. Germline CDR1 and CDR2: LGHDT and YNNKEL (reference sequence).

V and J are TRBV20-1 and TRBJ2-1; 8 bases match TRBD2. With V trimmed by 3 bases and J by 0 bases, 7 bases remained unmatched. The CDR3 runs 16 residues. Per germline, CDR1 DFQATT and CDR2 SNEGSKA (reference sequence). Here the CDR3 reads CSARALAVSSYNEQFF. The CDR3 DNA sequence: TGCAGTGCTAGGGCACTAGCGGTAAGCTCCTACAATGAGCAGTTCTTC.

This clonotype was picked up a small number of times. The CDR3 DNA reads TGTGCCACCAGCCCGCCCGGGACAGGGAGGCAGTATTTT. This gives the protein CATSPPGTGRQYF. The chain uses TRBV24-1 and TRBJ2-3; 9 nucleotides align to TRBD1. From germline, CDR1 is KGHDR and CDR2 SFDVKD. This CDR3 is built from 13 residues. V shed 7 bases and J 11 bases; nucleotides not matched to a gene: 9.

The sample holds a few counts of this clonotype. The chain carries TRBV27 and TRBJ2-7; 8 positions agree with TRBD2. There are 13 residues in the CDR3. The V gene's germline CDR1 is MNHEY and CDR2 SMNVEV (reference sequence). V lost 5 bases and J lost 2; bases outside the gene matches: 2. The CDR3 sequence is CASSRREAYEQYF. DNA for the CDR3: TGTGCCAGCAGTAGGCGGGAGGCCTACGAGCAGTACTTC.

The chain carries TRBV29-1 and TRBJ2-5; D may match TRBD1 or TRBD2 (5 bases each). CDR3 length equals 16 residues. CDR1 and CDR2 from the germline V gene are SQVTM and ANQGSEA. The DNA of the CDR3 is TGCACCAGCGCGAGGGGCTCGGCAGAACGCCAAGAGACCCAGTACTTC. Translation: CTSARGSAERQETQYF.

This clonotype occurred a few times. J is TRBJ2-2 and V is TRBV6-5; D call uncertain. Germline V gene lookup returns CDR1 MNHEY and CDR2 SVGAGI. V was clipped by 2 bases and J by 2 bases, with 6 bases between them. CDR3 length: 14 amino acids. The CDR3 here is CASSYLSNTGELFF. The CDR3 DNA follows: TGTGCCAGCAGTTACCTTTCTAACACCGGGGAGCTGTTTTTT.

This clonotype turned up a few times. This sequence joins TRBV18 and TRBJ1-5; D ambiguous. V gave up 2 bases and J gave up 9 bases, with 11 bases separating them. Germline loops: CDR1 KGHSH, CDR2 LQKENI. The CDR3 has 13 amino acids. Here the CDR3 reads CASSPIARGPQHF. The CDR3 nucleotides are TGTGCCAGCTCACCAATTGCGCGAGGGCCCCAGCATTTT. The variable domain in full, completed from reference TRBV18 and TRBJ1-5, reads NAGVMQNPRHLVRRRGQEARLRCSPMKGHSHVYWYRQLPEEGLKFMVYLQKENIIDESGMPKERFSAEFPKEGPSILRIQQVVRGDSAAYFCASSPIARGPQHFGDGTRLSIL.

The chain joins TRBV7-2 to TRBJ2-2; no definite D call. This CDR3 is built from 14 residues. Trimming took off 4 bases at V and 1 base at J, with 7 bases between the two ends. Germline values: CDR1 SGHTA, CDR2 FQGNSA. In DNA form, the CDR3 reads TGTGCCAGCAGCTCTACCCAGAACACCGGGGAGCTGTTTTTT. Protein: CASSSTQNTGELFF.

This chain uses TRBV12-3 or TRBV12-4 with TRBJ2-7; 7 nucleotides match TRBD2. The ends lost 3 bases at V and 3 bases at J; junction bases unmatched: 8. The CDR3 loop spans 15 amino acids. CDR3 nucleotide sequence: TGTGCCAGCAGTTTGGCTGCGGGAGTTAACTACGAGCAGTACTTC. It translates to CASSLAAGVNYEQYF.

This clonotype appeared many times. The V and J genes are TRBV12-3 or TRBV12-4 and TRBJ2-1, with a weak D call TRBD1 (6 bases). V gave up 6 bases and J gave up 0 bases, with 12 bases separating them. CDR3 length: 15 residues. CDR3 amino acids: CASRLRGSSYNEQFF. The CDR3 coding sequence is TGTGCCAGCAGACTGAGGGGGTCCTCCTACAATGAGCAGTTCTTC.

CDR3 in DNA: TGTGCCAGCAGTACAAGGTCCCCTGGGGCCAACGTCCTGACTTTC. It is translated as CASSTRSPGANVLTF. This chain connects TRBV28 to TRBJ2-6; D unclear. The CDR3 is 15 residues long. Trimming removed 5 bases at V and 2 bases at J, with 10 bases between. Germline CDR1 is MDHEN and CDR2 is SYDVKM.

This clonotype has a count of ten or more. V gene TRBV20-1 combines with J gene TRBJ2-7; 8 bases align to TRBD2. The germline CDR1 and CDR2 sequences are DFQATT and SNEGSKA (reference sequence). V gave up 6 bases and J gave up 3 bases; unmatched junction bases: 16. CDR3 length: 16 amino acids. The CDR3 reads CSAVSGGGRIDYEQYF. Written as DNA, the CDR3 is TGCAGTGCCGTATCGGGTGGCGGGAGGATTGACTACGAGCAGTACTTC.

There are a few counts of this clonotype. The chain employs TRBV6-1 and TRBJ2-7; 8 bases fit TRBD1. This CDR3 has 17 residues. J gave up 2 bases and V 2 bases, and 11 bases lay outside the gene matches. Germline V gene data show CDR1 as MNHNS and CDR2 as SASEGT. The DNA of the CDR3 is TGTGCCAGCAGTGAATTTCAGGACAGGGATCGACCCTACGAGCAGTACTTC. Translated, it gives CASSEFQDRDRPYEQYF.

This clonotype turned up a few times. The gene calls are TRBV29-1 and TRBJ2-3; D is perhaps TRBD2 (7 bases). CDR3 length: 13 residues. The germline CDR1 and CDR2 sequences are SQVTM and ANQGSEA. V lost 5 bases and J lost 4, with 13 bases in between. The CDR3 coding sequence is TGCAGCGTTTCAGGGGAGGGACCAGATACGCAGTATTTT. Amino acid sequence: CSVSGEGPDTQYF.

This clonotype appeared a few times. The V gene is TRBV7-9, the J gene TRBJ1-5; 11 positions agree with TRBD1. CDR3 length: 17 amino acids. Per germline, CDR1 SEHNR and CDR2 FQNEAQ (reference sequence). V lost 5 bases and J lost 5; bases outside the gene matches: 11. CDR3 DNA sequence: TGTGCCAGCAGCCGTAGCACCGGGACAGGGGGTGATCAGCCCCAGCATTTT. This sequence encodes CASSRSTGTGGDQPQHF.

Ten or more counts support this clonotype. The gene calls are TRBV5-1 and TRBJ1-1; 8 nucleotides match TRBD1. Germline-derived CDR1 and CDR2 are SGHRS and YFSETQ. The CDR3 runs to 15 residues. V was clipped by 1 base and J by 5 bases; unmatched bases: 7. CDR3 DNA: TGCGCCAGCAGCTTGACGCGACAGGGGCCGACTGAAGCTTTCTTT. It translates to CASSLTRQGPTEAFF.

The rearrangement links TRBV11-1 to TRBJ2-7; 9 nucleotides align to TRBD1. J gave up 2 bases and V 5 bases, and 16 bases lay outside the gene matches. The germline V gene has CDR1 SGHAT and CDR2 FQDESV (reference sequence). The CDR3 consists of 18 residues. As DNA, the CDR3 is TGTGCCAGCAGCGCGACCGCCCCCGGGGACAGGGCGCCCTACGAGCAGTACTTC. It is translated as CASSATAPGDRAPYEQYF.

The chain couples TRBV11-3 to TRBJ2-1; D gene ambiguous. This CDR3 spans 14 amino acids. Germline V gene lookup returns CDR1 SGHNT and CDR2 YENEEA. V shed 4 bases and J shed 5 bases, with 12 bases lying between them. The CDR3 bases are TGTGCCAGCAGCTATACCTCTGACAACAATGAGCAGTTCTTC. It translates to CASSYTSDNNEQFF.

This clonotype was counted ten times or more. The chain combines TRBV7-6 with TRBJ2-7; 9 positions match TRBD1. CDR1 and CDR2 from the germline V gene are SGHVS and FNYEAQ. Trimming at V came to 2 bases and at J to 7 bases, leaving 12 bases not matched to a gene. CDR3 length equals 16 residues. CDR3 amino acids: CASSLLTGTGYGEQYF. The CDR3, as DNA: TGTGCCAGCAGCTTACTAACCGGGACAGGGTACGGTGAGCAGTACTTC.

This clonotype showed up just a few times. The chain combines TRBV6-5 with TRBJ1-1; no definite D call. Looked up from germline, CDR1 is MNHEY and CDR2 is SVGAGI. Between the trimmed V and J ends, which lost 0 bases and 1 base, there was a span of 12 bases. This CDR3 contains 16 residues. CDR3: CASSYSYSQENTEAFF. DNA for the CDR3: TGTGCCAGCAGTTACTCTTATTCACAAGAGAACACTGAAGCTTTCTTT.

This chain links TRBV7-2 with TRBJ2-5; tentative D call: TRBD1 (5 bases). The CDR3 extends over 15 amino acids. Trimming took off 0 bases at V and 5 bases at J, with 13 bases between the two ends. CDR1 SGHTA and CDR2 FQGNSA come from the germline V gene. CDR3 coding DNA: TGTGCCAGCAGCTTAGCGGGGCTAGGCGCGGAGACCCAGTACTTC. Translated, it gives CASSLAGLGAETQYF. Filled out from reference TRBV7-2 and TRBJ2-5, the complete variable domain reads GAGVSQSPSNKVTEKGKDVELRCDPISGHTALYWYRQSLGQGLEFLIYFQGNSAPDKSGLPSDRFSAERTGGSVSTLTIQRTQQEDSAVYLCASSLAGLGAETQYFGPGTRLLVL.